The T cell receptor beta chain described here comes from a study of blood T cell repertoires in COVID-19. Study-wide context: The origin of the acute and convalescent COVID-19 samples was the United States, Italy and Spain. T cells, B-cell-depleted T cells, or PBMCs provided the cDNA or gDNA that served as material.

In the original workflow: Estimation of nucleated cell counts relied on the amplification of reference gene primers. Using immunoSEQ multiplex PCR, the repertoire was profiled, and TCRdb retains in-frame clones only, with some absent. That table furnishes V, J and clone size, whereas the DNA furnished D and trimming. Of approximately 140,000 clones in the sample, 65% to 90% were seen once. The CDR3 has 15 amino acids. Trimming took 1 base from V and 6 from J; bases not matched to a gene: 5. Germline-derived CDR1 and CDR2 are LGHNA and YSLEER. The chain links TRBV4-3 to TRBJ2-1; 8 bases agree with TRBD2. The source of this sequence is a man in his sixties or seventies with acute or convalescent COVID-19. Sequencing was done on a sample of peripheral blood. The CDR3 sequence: CASSQGWLAGNEQFF. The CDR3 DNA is TGCGCCAGCAGCCAAGGTTGGCTAGCGGGCAATGAGCAGTTCTTC.